The rows below give T cell receptor beta chains drawn from one sample of a study of identical twins. TCRdb ran MiXCR on the 5' RACE reads and lists one entry per CDR3 protein. The sample records some 100,000 distinct CDR3 sequences, about 5.6% being singletons. Material: memory T cells sorted from blood. These TCRs come from a woman aged 45 to 65 in good health. Each CDR3 is given with its conserved first and last residue. A D gene is named only where the DNA matches it firmly. Clone sizes are given selectively: once, few, many, or a class where the clone is expanded.

v_gene: TRBV6-1; abundance: few; j_gene: TRBJ2-5; d_gene: TRBD2; CDR3nt: TGTGCCAGCAGTGGAGGGACTAGCAGCCGAGGGACCCAGTACTTC; CDR3aa: CASSGGTSSRGTQYF
v_gene: TRBV10-3; abundance: many; j_gene: TRBJ1-5; d_gene: NA; CDR3nt: TGTGCCATCAGTGAGGAGGGTAATCAGCCCCAGCATTTT; CDR3aa: CAISEEGNQPQHF
v_gene: TRBV10-2; abundance: many; j_gene: TRBJ2-1; d_gene: NA; CDR3nt: TGCGCCAGCAGTTCAACAGGGATCTACAATGAGCAGTTCTTC; CDR3aa: CASSSTGIYNEQFF
v_gene: TRBV12-3/TRBV12-4; abundance: many; j_gene: TRBJ2-3; d_gene: TRBD2; CDR3nt: TGTGCCAGCAGCTACCCGCAAGGGCTAGCGGGAGAGGCAGATACGCAGTATTTT; CDR3aa: CASSYPQGLAGEADTQYF
v_gene: TRBV6-2/TRBV6-3; abundance: few; j_gene: TRBJ1-1; d_gene: TRBD1; CDR3nt: TGTGCCAGCAGTTCTGGGACAGTCGAAGCTTTCTTT; CDR3aa: CASSSGTVEAFF
v_gene: TRBV10-3; abundance: NA; j_gene: TRBJ2-5; d_gene: NA; CDR3nt: TGTGCCATCAGTGAGGGTGGGACCCAGTACTTC; CDR3aa: CAISEGGTQYF
v_gene: TRBV20-1; abundance: NA; j_gene: TRBJ2-7; d_gene: TRBD2; CDR3nt: TGCAGTGCTAGAGAACCTAGCGGGACCCCCTCCTACGAGCAGTACTTC; CDR3aa: CSAREPSGTPSYEQYF
v_gene: TRBV2; abundance: few; j_gene: TRBJ1-6; d_gene: NA; CDR3nt: TGTGCCAGCAGTGAAAGGGGAAGGAATTCACCCCTCCACTTT; CDR3aa: CASSERGRNSPLHF
v_gene: TRBV27; abundance: many; j_gene: TRBJ2-3; d_gene: TRBD1; CDR3nt: TGTGCCAGCAGTACCAGGGGGCGCACAGATACGCAGTATTTT; CDR3aa: CASSTRGRTDTQYF
v_gene: TRBV20-1; abundance: many; j_gene: TRBJ2-3; d_gene: NA; CDR3nt: TGCAGTGCTAAAACTAGCAGGAGGCTCACAGATACGCAGTATTTT; CDR3aa: CSAKTSRRLTDTQYF
v_gene: TRBV19; abundance: many; j_gene: TRBJ2-1; d_gene: NA; CDR3nt: TGTGCCAGTAGTATAGACCCCAGGGCGGAGCAGTTCTTC; CDR3aa: CASSIDPRAEQFF
v_gene: TRBV10-3; abundance: many; j_gene: TRBJ1-4; d_gene: NA; CDR3nt: TGTGCCATCAGTTCCGACGAGAGTAAGGAAAAACTGTTTTTT; CDR3aa: CAISSDESKEKLFF
v_gene: TRBV7-8; abundance: many; j_gene: TRBJ2-3; d_gene: NA; CDR3nt: TGTGCCAGCAGCTTAGCGGTTAATCCTAGCTCCCCAGATACGCAGTATTTT; CDR3aa: CASSLAVNPSSPDTQYF
v_gene: TRBV11-2; abundance: many; j_gene: TRBJ2-4; d_gene: NA; CDR3nt: TGTGCCAGCAGCTTAGATCTCGCAGGGGGGAACATTCAGTACTTC; CDR3aa: CASSLDLAGGNIQYF
v_gene: TRBV6-5; abundance: few; j_gene: TRBJ1-2; d_gene: NA; CDR3nt: TGTGCCAGCAGTACTGGACAGAACTATGGCTACACCTTC; CDR3aa: CASSTGQNYGYTF
v_gene: TRBV7-8; abundance: NA; j_gene: TRBJ1-1; d_gene: NA; CDR3nt: TGTGCCAGCAGCAGGGGTAGAAGAGCCCGGGCAGGGAACACTGAAGCTTTCTTT; CDR3aa: CASSRGRRARAGNTEAFF
v_gene: TRBV20-1; abundance: many; j_gene: TRBJ1-1; d_gene: TRBD1; CDR3nt: TGCAGTGCTTGGACAGGGGTTGAAGCTTTCTTT; CDR3aa: CSAWTGVEAFF
v_gene: TRBV5-1; abundance: many; j_gene: TRBJ2-2; d_gene: TRBD1; CDR3nt: TGCGCCAGCACCCTAGGTTCAGGGGGCACCGGGGAGCTGTTTTTT; CDR3aa: CASTLGSGGTGELFF
v_gene: TRBV3-1; abundance: many; j_gene: TRBJ2-3; d_gene: TRBD2; CDR3nt: TGTGCCAGCAGCCAATTTAGCGGGAGAGGAAATACGCAGTATTTT; CDR3aa: CASSQFSGRGNTQYF
v_gene: TRBV11-2; abundance: few; j_gene: TRBJ2-7; d_gene: TRBD2; CDR3nt: TGTGCCAGCAGCCGGACTAGCGGGGCCCTCTCCTACGAGCAGTACTTC; CDR3aa: CASSRTSGALSYEQYF
v_gene: TRBV14; abundance: few; j_gene: TRBJ2-6; d_gene: NA; CDR3nt: TGTGCCAGCAGCCAACGGCAGGGCCCCAGCTCTGGGGCCAACGTCCTGACTTTC; CDR3aa: CASSQRQGPSSGANVLTF